This is a list of T cell receptor beta chains from one sample in a study of cytomegalovirus exposure and HLA in healthy donors. Assay used: immunoSEQ multiplex PCR; TCRdb lists only in-frame clones, some missing. This sample carries nearly 65,000 clones, approximately 76% of them seen once, and the ten largest clones take 5.4%. Material: PBMCs. The receptors here all came from a man aged 50-60 years in good health and CMV-seronegative. The CDR3 runs from the conserved cysteine through the conserved F or W. A D gene is named only where the DNA matches it firmly. Part of the rows lack a size; the others show once, few, many or a class for expanded clones.

size	V	D	J	CDR3	DNA
.	TRBV13	TRBD1	TRBJ2-7	CASSAGTAYPSYEQYF	TGTGCCAGCAGCGCCGGGACAGCATATCCCTCCTACGAGCAGTACTTC
.	TRBV5-1	TRBD1	TRBJ1-6	CASTFGTENSPLHF	TGCGCCAGCACCTTCGGGACAGAGAATTCACCCCTCCACTTT
.	TRBV2	.	TRBJ1-5	CASSNIQAISNQPQHF	TGTGCCAGCAGTAATATACAGGCGATTAGCAATCAGCCCCAGCATTTT
once	TRBV10-3	.	TRBJ1-5	CAISGSNQPQHF	TGTGCCATCAGTGGTTCGAATCAGCCCCAGCATTTT
.	TRBV29-1	TRBD1	TRBJ1-1	CSVAEGAGWAFF	TGCAGCGTTGCGGAGGGGGCGGGGTGGGCTTTCTTT
.	TRBV2	.	TRBJ2-2	CASSEWTPRAGELFF	TGTGCCAGCAGTGAATGGACTCCCCGGGCCGGGGAGCTGTTTTTT
.	TRBV30	.	TRBJ2-7	CAWSWAGAREQYF	TGTGCCTGGAGTTGGGCAGGGGCGCGGGAGCAGTACTTC
.	TRBV12-5	.	TRBJ2-7	CASGLLSLDSEQYF	TGTGCTAGTGGTTTGTTATCTTTGGACAGCGAGCAGTACTTC
.	TRBV27	TRBD1	TRBJ1-1	CASSSNRGGGWNTEAFF	TGTGCCAGCAGTTCGAACAGGGGCGGTGGCTGGAACACTGAAGCTTTCTTT
.	TRBV7-9	.	TRBJ1-4	CASSSPTGKEKLFF	TGTGCCAGCAGCTCCCCCACGGGGAAGGAAAAACTGTTTTTT
few	TRBV5-6	TRBD1	TRBJ2-2	CASSTTGGTGELFF	TGTGCCAGCAGTACGACAGGGGGAACCGGGGAGCTGTTTTTT